This T cell receptor (beta chain) was found in a study of blood T cell repertoires in COVID-19 (dated by TCRdb to 2019 to 2021). About the full investigation: For ImmuneRACE Cohort 3, a participant was defined as recovered based on two consecutive negative NP/OP PCR tests, clearance by a healthcare professional, or resolution of symptoms. Collaborator samples came from the United States, Italy and Spain and covered acute and convalescent phases of COVID-19. The prospective study material was composed of cDNA or gDNA derived from T cells, B-cell-depleted T cells, or PBMCs. The dataset comprised deeply sampled blood TCRbeta repertoires from subjects exposed to, actively infected with, or recovered from COVID-19. The repertoires were made available in a free public database intended to serve as a resource for research on the immune response to SARS-CoV-2. Samples came from the ongoing ImmuneRACE study (first 160 participants) plus 1,254 subjects from 6 global collaborators. Nearly every sample came with metadata listing a de-identified subject ID, COVID-19 status, age in years and sex. HLA class I and class II types, where available, came from metadata supplied by the sample provider rather than from assay-based typing.

The immunoSEQ Assay, a bias-controlled multiplex PCR, was used to amplify TCRbeta CDR3 regions from genomic DNA. On the authors' methods: Nucleated cell counts per sample were estimated from amplification of reference gene primers within the assay. To quantify the absolute abundance of each unique TCRbeta CDR3 rearrangement, sequence reads were collapsed and filtered. For each sample, productive Simpson clonality was calculated by taking the square root of Simpson's diversity index across productive rearrangements. Here the immuneACCESS table is served through TCRdb, limited to in-frame sequences with V and J called. Missing clones are a known gap in these copies; in checked studies unresolved V genes cover under half, and the rest lacks a known reason. That table gives V, J and clone size, and the DNA gave D and trimming. In this sample the table shows roughly 140,000 clones, 84% of which occur a single time. Roughly 4.3% of the sample is in the top ten clones.

In the prospective study, participants were roughly 18 to 100 years old, resided in fewer than 25 geographic areas of the United States, and were enrolled through a virtual design. To assign participants to cohorts, the prospective study relied on clinical history that participants themselves reported in a screening survey and a study questionnaire. Each participant in the prospective study had whole blood, serum and a nasopharyngeal or oropharyngeal swab collected by mobile phlebotomists. Over an approximately 2-month period, participants in the prospective study had the option of providing additional blood draws and questionnaires. Prospective study blood samples were shipped either frozen or at room temperature before DNA extraction. The study at large found these results: The quantity of clinical and demographic metadata differed by source and by participant and was supplied without curation.

A remark on this clone: Its cognate antigen has yet to be identified. The sample holds no much larger clone one base away, and base qualities are not on file.

The cysteine opens and the phenylalanine closes a CDR3 of 13 amino acids. Kept here is only the CDR3 DNA, which spans 39 bases and is read in frame from base 1. V was cut back by 4 bases and J by 3 bases, leaving a gap of 9 bases between them. Sequenced material: PBMCs or T cells enriched from blood (not recorded which). The sequence derives from a man aged 50 or older in a cohort exposed to, infected with or recovered from COVID-19 (not recorded which). The sequence is built from TRBV12-3 or TRBV12-4 and TRBJ1-2; the D gene remains uncertain. The CDR3 in this case is CASSSRVYYGYTF. The DNA sequence follows: TGTGCCAGCAGTTCTAGAGTTTACTATGGCTACACCTTC.